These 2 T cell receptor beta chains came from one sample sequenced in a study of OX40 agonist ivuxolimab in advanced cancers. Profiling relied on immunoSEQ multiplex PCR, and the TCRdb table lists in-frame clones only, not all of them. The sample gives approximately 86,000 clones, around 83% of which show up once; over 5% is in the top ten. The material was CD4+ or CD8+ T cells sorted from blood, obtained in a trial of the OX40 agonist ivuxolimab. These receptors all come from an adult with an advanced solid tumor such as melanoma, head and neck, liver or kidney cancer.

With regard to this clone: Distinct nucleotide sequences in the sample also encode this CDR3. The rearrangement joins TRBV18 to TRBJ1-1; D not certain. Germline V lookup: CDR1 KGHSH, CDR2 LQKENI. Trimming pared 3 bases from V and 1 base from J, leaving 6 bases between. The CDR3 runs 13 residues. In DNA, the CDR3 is TGTGCCAGCTCACCGGGCGAGAACACTGAAGCTTTCTTT. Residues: CASSPGENTEAFF.

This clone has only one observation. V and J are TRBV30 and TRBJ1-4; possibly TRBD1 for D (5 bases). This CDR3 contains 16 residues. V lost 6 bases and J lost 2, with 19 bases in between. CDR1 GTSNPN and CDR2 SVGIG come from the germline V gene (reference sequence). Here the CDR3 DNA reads TGTGCCTGCAGACCCTGGCAGGGTTGGACTAATGAAAAACTGTTTTTT. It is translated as CACRPWQGWTNEKLFF.